The clone carrying this T cell receptor (beta chain) was seen a handful of times. A single record per CDR3 protein comes from TCRdb applying MiXCR to the 5' RACE reads. The sample carries a few hundred thousand distinct CDR3 sequences, 9.6% recorded once. This entry belongs to a study of identical twins. The same data also contributed to another study, on yellow fever vaccine responses in identical twins.

Sequencing was performed on PBMCs. This sequence was found in a woman under 30 in good health.

For the CDR3, the DNA is TGTGCCAGCAAAGGGCTAGGAGGGACCCAGTACTTC. Translation gives CASKGLGGTQYF. V is TRBV6-2 or TRBV6-3 and J is TRBJ2-5; TRBD2 is a possible D gene (5 bases). Germline V gene sequence: CDR1 MNHEY, CDR2 SVGEGT. V was trimmed by 7 bases and J by 7 bases, leaving 13 bases between them. The CDR3 is made up of 12 amino acids.